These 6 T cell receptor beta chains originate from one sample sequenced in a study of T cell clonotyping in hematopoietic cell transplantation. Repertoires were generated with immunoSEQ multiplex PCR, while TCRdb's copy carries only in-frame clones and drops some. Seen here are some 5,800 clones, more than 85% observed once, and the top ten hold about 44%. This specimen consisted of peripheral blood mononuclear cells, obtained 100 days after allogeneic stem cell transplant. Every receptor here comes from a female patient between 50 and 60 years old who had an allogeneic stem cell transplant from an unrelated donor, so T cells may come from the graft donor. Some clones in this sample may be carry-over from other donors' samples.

CDR3 loop: CASSSAGGPRVEQFF. CDR3 DNA sequence: TGTGCCAGCAGTTCGGCGGGGGGGCCTCGAGTTGAGCAGTTCTTC. This chain uses TRBV28 with TRBJ2-1; 9 bases are shared with TRBD2. The ends lost 4 bases at V and 9 bases at J; junction bases unmatched: 10. Per germline, CDR1 MDHEN and CDR2 SYDVKM. The CDR3 sequence is 15 residues long.

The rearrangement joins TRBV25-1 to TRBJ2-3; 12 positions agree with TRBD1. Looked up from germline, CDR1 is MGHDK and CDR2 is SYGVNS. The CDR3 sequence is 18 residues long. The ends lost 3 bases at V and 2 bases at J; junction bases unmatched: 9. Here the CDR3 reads CASSDPRGQGAPTDTQYF. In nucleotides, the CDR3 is TGTGCCAGCAGTGACCCCAGGGGACAGGGGGCGCCCACAGATACGCAGTATTTT.

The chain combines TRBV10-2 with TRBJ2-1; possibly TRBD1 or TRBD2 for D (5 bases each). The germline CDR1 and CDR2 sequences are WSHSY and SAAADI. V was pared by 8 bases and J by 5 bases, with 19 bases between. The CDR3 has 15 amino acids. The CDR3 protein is CASDAGASNHNEQFF. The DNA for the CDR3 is TGCGCCAGCGACGCCGGGGCTAGCAACCACAATGAGCAGTTCTTC.

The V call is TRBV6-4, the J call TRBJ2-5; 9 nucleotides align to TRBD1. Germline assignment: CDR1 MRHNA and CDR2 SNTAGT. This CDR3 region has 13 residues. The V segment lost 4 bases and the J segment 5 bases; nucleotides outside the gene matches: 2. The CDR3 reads CASSGDRGETQYF. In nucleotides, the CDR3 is TGTGCCAGCAGTGGCGACAGGGGGGAGACCCAGTACTTC.

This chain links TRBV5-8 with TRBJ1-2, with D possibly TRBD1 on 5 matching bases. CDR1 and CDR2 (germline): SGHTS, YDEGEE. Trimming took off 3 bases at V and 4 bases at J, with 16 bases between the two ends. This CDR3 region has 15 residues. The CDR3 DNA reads TGTGCCAGCAGCTCCCCTTTGCAGGGTGGCTATGGCTACACCTTC. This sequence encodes CASSSPLQGGYGYTF.

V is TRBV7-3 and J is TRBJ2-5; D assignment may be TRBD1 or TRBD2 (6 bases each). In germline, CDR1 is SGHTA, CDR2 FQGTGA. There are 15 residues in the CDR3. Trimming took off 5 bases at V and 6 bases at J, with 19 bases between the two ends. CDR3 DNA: TGTGCCAGCAGCCCCCTGGGGGGCGCTGGGCAGACCCAGTACTTC. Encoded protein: CASSPLGGAGQTQYF.